The TCR beta chain under discussion was sequenced for a study of CD8 T cells in ankylosing spondylitis. General study findings and limits: Seemingly characteristic of ankylosing spondylitis blood was a TCR beta motif consisting of under ten highly homologous variants. Disease-linked clones bore a CD8+ phenotype and were relatively rare in peripheral blood. Reactive arthritis synovial fluid and blood were previously reported to contain some motif variants.

A quantitative 5'-RACE method, one with molecular barcodes, was used to make TCR beta libraries. From the 5' RACE reads, TCRdb called clonotypes with MiXCR, one entry per CDR3 protein. Of approximately 520,000 distinct CDR3 sequences listed, under 5.5% were seen once; the top ten hold under 4.5%. This CDR3 spans 17 amino acids. CDR1 MDHEN and CDR2 SYDVKM come from the germline V gene. In the case of this clonotype: The antigen remains undetermined. This may arise from a read error, as a much more abundant clone is one base away.

This clonotype was obtained from a male donor with ankylosing spondylitis. The sequenced sample was blood, either unsorted or a sorted T cell fraction (not recorded which). The V call is TRBV28, the J call TRBJ2-1, with D possibly matching TRBD2 (6 bases). CDR3 nucleotides: TGTGTCAGCAGTGACAACTTTAGCGGCGGCGGTGGGCATGAGCAGTTCTTC. Its protein product is CVSSDNFSGGGGHEQFF.